These 30 T cell receptor beta chains were all obtained from the same sample, sequenced in a study of blood T cell repertoires in COVID-19. The method was immunoSEQ multiplex PCR; TCRdb's version includes in-frame clones alone and lacks a portion of them. In the table there are 250,000 to 300,000 clones, roughly 80% of which are singletons. Sequencing was carried out using peripheral blood. Receptors originate from a man aged 55 to 70 who had recovered from COVID-19.

The chain links TRBV10-3 to TRBJ1-2, with D possibly matching TRBD1 (5 bases). Trimming took off 2 bases at V and 2 bases at J, with 9 bases between the two ends. The germline gives CDR1 ENHRY, CDR2 SYGVKD. This CDR3 has 14 amino acids. The CDR3 DNA is TGTGCCATCAGTGAGGGACAAAACAACTATGGCTACACCTTC. Protein: CAISEGQNNYGYTF.

This rearrangement joins TRBV24-1 to TRBJ2-3; tentatively, D is TRBD2 (6 bases). V lost 4 bases, J lost 0 bases, and 7 bases lay in between. The CDR3 totals 14 residues. Per germline, CDR1 KGHDR and CDR2 SFDVKD. The CDR3 DNA is TGTGCCACCAGTGAAAGCGGGAGCACAGATACGCAGTATTTT. Translated, it gives CATSESGSTDTQYF.

This chain joins TRBV4-2 and TRBJ2-3; TRBD2 aligns across 8 bases. Germline values: CDR1 LGHNA, CDR2 YNFKEQ. The CDR3 sequence is 15 residues long. The V gene end was trimmed by 6 bases and the J gene end by 2 bases; junction bases not matched to a gene: 7. CDR3 in DNA: TGTGCCAGCAGTCCCGGGACTAGAGTCACAGATACGCAGTATTTT. It codes for CASSPGTRVTDTQYF.

The V and J genes are TRBV21-1 and TRBJ2-7; TRBD1, as called in the table, went unchecked against the DNA. TRBV21-1 corresponds to a pseudogene. This CDR3 region has 15 residues. The CDR3 coding sequence is TGTGCCAGCAGCAGGACAGGGGGGGCCAGGGACGAGCAGTACTTC. Translating it yields CASSRTGGARDEQYF.

The chain employs TRBV5-1 and TRBJ2-7, with 8 bases fitting TRBD1. The trim removed 6 bases at V and 0 bases at J, leaving 11 bases unmatched. The germline V gene encodes CDR1 SGHRS and CDR2 YFSETQ. CDR3 length: 16 residues. CDR3 sequence: CASMGQATTASYEQYF. CDR3 DNA: TGCGCCAGCATGGGACAGGCCACTACTGCCTCCTACGAGCAGTACTTC.

The chain is built from TRBV3-1 (or the pseudogene TRBV3-2) and TRBJ1-5, with unresolved D. The CDR3 runs to 15 residues. V was pared by 0 bases and J by 2 bases, with 8 bases between. From germline, CDR1 is LGHDT and CDR2 YNNKEL (reference sequence). In DNA, the CDR3 is TGTGCCAGCAGCCAAGATAGGAGTCGCAATCAGCCCCAGCATTTT. Amino acids: CASSQDRSRNQPQHF.

The V and J genes are TRBV18 and TRBJ1-6; 7 positions agree with TRBD1. The V gene's germline CDR1 is KGHSH and CDR2 LQKENI. This CDR3 comprises 15 residues. The junction had 6 bases not matched to a gene; V was cut back by 3 bases and J by 7 bases. The CDR3 sequence: CASSPQPGQNSPLHF. The CDR3 bases are TGTGCCAGCTCACCGCAACCGGGACAGAATTCACCCCTCCACTTT.

This rearrangement joins TRBV18 to TRBJ2-1, with TRBD2 as a possible D gene (5 bases). Germline CDR1 reads KGHSH; CDR2 reads LQKENI. Trimming pared 7 bases from V and 5 bases from J, leaving 15 bases between. The CDR3 sequence is 14 residues long. The CDR3 DNA reads as TGTGCCAGCTACGGGCAGTCCGGGAACAATGAGCAGTTCTTC. Its translation: CASYGQSGNNEQFF.

The chain links TRBV3-1 (or the pseudogene TRBV3-2) to TRBJ1-1; tentatively, D is TRBD1 (6 bases). The CDR3 extends over 13 amino acids. Looked up from germline, CDR1 is LGHDT and CDR2 is YNNKEL (reference sequence). The germline V and J ends were trimmed by 10 bases and 0 bases, with 12 bases remaining between them. CDR3 residues: CATQDSLNTEAFF. CDR3 bases: TGTGCCACCCAGGACAGTTTGAACACTGAAGCTTTCTTT.

This clone has a single count. V and J are TRBV7-2 and TRBJ2-3; 11 nucleotides agree with TRBD1. The CDR3 is 16 residues long. Germline V gene data show CDR1 as SGHTA and CDR2 as FQGNSA. V gave up 5 bases and J gave up 4 bases; unmatched junction bases: 8. The CDR3 bases are TGTGCCAGCAGCCCCCGGACAGGGGGCTTTGCAGATACGCAGTATTTT. Protein product: CASSPRTGGFADTQYF. Full variable domain (rest looked up from reference TRBV7-2 and TRBJ2-3): GAGVSQSPSNKVTEKGKDVELRCDPISGHTALYWYRQSLGQGLEFLIYFQGNSAPDKSGLPSDRFSAERTGGSVSTLTIQRTQQEDSAVYLCASSPRTGGFADTQYFGPGTRLTVL.

The chain's CDR3 is CASSSGQTHSPLHF. As DNA, the CDR3 is TGTGCCAGCAGCTCCGGACAGACCCATTCACCCCTCCACTTT. The rearrangement joins TRBV7-2 to TRBJ1-6; D perhaps matches TRBD1 (6 bases). With 4 bases removed from V and 8 bases from J, the gap between germline ends came to 12 bases. Germline V gives CDR1 SGHTA, CDR2 FQGNSA. The length of the CDR3 is 14 residues.

V is TRBV19 and J is TRBJ1-3; D might be TRBD1 (5 bases). The CDR3 sequence is 15 residues long. V gave up 3 bases and J gave up 0 bases, with 9 bases separating them. The germline gives CDR1 LNHDA, CDR2 SQIVND (reference sequence). For the CDR3, the DNA is TGTGCCAGTAGTATGGACACCAACTCTGGAAACACCATATATTTT. It translates to CASSMDTNSGNTIYF.

The J gene is TRBJ1-5, the V gene TRBV5-1, with unresolved D. Trimming removed 0 bases from V and 2 bases from J, with 9 bases in between. The length of the CDR3 is 15 residues. Per the germline V gene, CDR1 is SGHRS and CDR2 is YFSETQ. The CDR3 DNA follows: TGCGCCAGCAGCTTGGTCGCGGGAGGCAATCAGCCCCAGCATTTT. Translation: CASSLVAGGNQPQHF.

The chain joins TRBV7-9 to TRBJ1-5, with 8 positions matching TRBD1. This CDR3 region has 17 residues. Germline-derived CDR1 and CDR2 are SEHNR and FQNEAQ (reference sequence). V dropped 1 base and J dropped 0; count of bases not matched to a gene: 5. The CDR3 loop is CASSLGTGIDSNQPQHF. The DNA for the CDR3 is TGTGCCAGCAGCTTAGGGACAGGGATAGATAGCAATCAGCCCCAGCATTTT.

This clone occurred a few times. The V gene is TRBV5-4, the J gene TRBJ1-1; the D gene is possibly TRBD1 (5 bases). The germline V and J ends were trimmed by 4 bases and 1 base, with 11 bases remaining between them. CDR1 and CDR2 from the germline V gene are SGHNT and YYREEE (reference sequence). The CDR3 is made up of 14 amino acids. Here the CDR3 DNA reads TGTGCCAGCAGCCAGATAGACAGGAACACTGAAGCTTTCTTT. Translation gives CASSQIDRNTEAFF.

The V and J genes are TRBV15 and TRBJ2-1, with D possibly matching TRBD1 (6 bases). CDR1 LNHNV and CDR2 YYDKDF come from the germline V gene (reference sequence). With 4 bases removed from V and 8 bases from J, the gap between germline ends came to 27 bases. The CDR3 length is 18 residues. CDR3 in amino acids: CATSTRRSSRAQGYEQFF. The CDR3 bases are TGTGCCACCAGCACCCGGCGGAGCTCCCGGGCTCAGGGGTATGAGCAGTTCTTC.

This clone was detected only a few times. J is TRBJ2-7 and V is TRBV10-1; tentative D call: TRBD2 (6 bases). Trimming took off 5 bases at V and 6 bases at J, with 14 bases between the two ends. There are 13 residues in the CDR3. The V gene's germline CDR1 is WNHNN and CDR2 SYGVQD (reference sequence). The CDR3 DNA follows: TGCGCCAGCAGTAGCGGGTCGCGACCCGAGCAGTACTTC. It specifies CASSSGSRPEQYF.

V usage is TRBV6-1 and J usage is TRBJ1-1, with D maybe TRBD1 (5 bases). Germline lookup yields CDR1 MNHNS and CDR2 SASEGT. The CDR3 is 14 residues long. V lost 0 bases, J lost 4 bases, and 9 bases lay in between. CDR3: CASSEALGGTEAFF. The CDR3, as DNA: TGTGCCAGCAGTGAAGCGCTGGGGGGCACTGAAGCTTTCTTT.

J is TRBJ2-7 and V is TRBV6-2 or TRBV6-3; 9 bases align to TRBD1. This CDR3 is built from 16 residues. The germline CDR1 and CDR2 sequences are MNHEY and SVGEGT. The ends lost 0 bases at V and 1 base at J; junction bases unmatched: 4. The CDR3 spells CASSYSGTGRSYEQYF. The CDR3 nucleotides are TGTGCCAGCAGTTACTCAGGGACAGGGAGGTCCTACGAGCAGTACTTC.

The chain employs TRBV24-1 and TRBJ1-5; D is perhaps TRBD1 (6 bases). Germline lookup yields CDR1 KGHDR and CDR2 SFDVKD. Trimming pared 5 bases from V and 5 bases from J, leaving 12 bases between. There are 14 residues in the CDR3. As DNA, the CDR3 is TGTGCCACCAGTGGGGGCAGGGGCGATCAGCCCCAGCATTTT. Its protein product is CATSGGRGDQPQHF.

The CDR3 region is CASSPDRGSEKLFF. DNA of the CDR3: TGTGCCAGCAGTCCGGACAGGGGAAGTGAAAAACTGTTTTTT. V is TRBV3-1 (or the pseudogene TRBV3-2) and J is TRBJ1-4; TRBD1 agrees at 9 bases. CDR3 length: 14 residues. Looked up from germline, CDR1 is LGHDT and CDR2 is YNNKEL (reference sequence). The V segment lost 6 bases and the J segment 7 bases; nucleotides outside the gene matches: 6.

V gene TRBV30 combines with J gene TRBJ1-1; D is ambiguous. V lost 3 bases to trimming and J lost 6 bases, with 17 bases between them. Per the germline V gene, CDR1 is GTSNPN and CDR2 is SVGIG (reference sequence). This CDR3 contains 14 residues. CDR3: CAWRRSGPRAEAFF. For the CDR3, the DNA is TGTGCCTGGAGACGCAGTGGGCCCCGCGCTGAAGCTTTCTTT. Looking up the rest from reference TRBV30 and TRBJ1-1 gives the full variable domain: SQTIHQWPATLVQPVGSPLSLECTVEGTSNPNLYWYRQAAGRGLQLLFYSVGIGQISSEVPQNLSASRPQDRQFILSSKKLLLSDSGFYLCAWRRSGPRAEAFFGQGTRLTVV.

The chain employs TRBV7-2 and TRBJ1-6; unclear D gene. Germline CDR1 SGHTA, CDR2 FQGNSA. The CDR3 is 19 amino acids. Trimming removed 7 bases from V and 4 bases from J, with 26 bases in between. The CDR3 loop is CASTERAGGRATYNSPLHF. The CDR3 nucleotides read TGTGCCAGCACAGAGCGGGCTGGCGGCCGGGCGACTTATAATTCACCCCTCCACTTT.

J is TRBJ1-6 and V is TRBV9; D might be TRBD1 (6 bases). The V end was cut by 3 bases, the J end by 10 bases, with 14 bases between. CDR3 length: 14 amino acids. Germline CDR1 is SGDLS and CDR2 is YYNGEE. Written as DNA, the CDR3 is TGTGCCAGCAGCGGAGGGACAACGCGATCACCCCTCCACTTT. This gives the protein CASSGGTTRSPLHF.

This clone was counted a single time. The V gene is TRBV3-1 (or the pseudogene TRBV3-2), the J gene TRBJ2-3, with TRBD2 matching 12 bases. The trim removed 5 bases at V and 6 bases at J, leaving 15 bases unmatched. The CDR3 extends over 18 amino acids. CDR1 is LGHDT, CDR2 YNNKEL, per germline (reference sequence). The CDR3 DNA is TGTGCCAGCAGCGTCCAAGCCGCGACTAGCGGGGGATTTGATACGCAGTATTTT. The encoded protein is CASSVQAATSGGFDTQYF.

V and J are TRBV7-9 and TRBJ1-5; D ambiguous. The V end was cut by 4 bases, the J end by 0 bases, with 10 bases between. There are 15 residues in the CDR3. The germline gives CDR1 SEHNR, CDR2 FQNEAQ (reference sequence). The CDR3 DNA reads as TGTGCCAGCAGCTCGGCAGGAAATAGCAATCAGCCCCAGCATTTT. Protein product: CASSSAGNSNQPQHF.

This chain links TRBV20-1 with TRBJ1-1, with D maybe TRBD1 (6 bases). The CDR3 spans 13 residues. Germline V CDR1 and CDR2: DFQATT, SNEGSKA (reference sequence). The V and J ends lost 3 bases and 1 base respectively, with 9 bases between them. Here the CDR3 reads CSASSRGNTEAFF. In DNA form, the CDR3 reads TGCAGTGCTAGTTCCAGGGGGAACACTGAAGCTTTCTTT.

V is TRBV28 and J is TRBJ1-6; TRBD1 aligns across 9 bases. The CDR3 is made up of 15 amino acids. CDR1 and CDR2 (germline): MDHEN, SYDVKM. Trimming cost V 6 bases and J 3 bases; bases outside gene matches: 3. The CDR3 loop is CASRGQGGYNSPLHF. In DNA, the CDR3 is TGTGCCAGCAGGGGACAGGGAGGCTATAATTCACCCCTCCACTTT.

J is TRBJ2-7 and V is TRBV7-9; D unresolved. The V end was cut by 3 bases, the J end by 3 bases, with 6 bases between. CDR3 length: 12 amino acids. Germline V CDR1 and CDR2: SEHNR, FQNEAQ (reference sequence). As DNA, the CDR3 is TGTGCCAGCAGCTTGAACAGCTACGAGCAGTACTTC. Amino acids: CASSLNSYEQYF.

V and J are TRBV7-9 and TRBJ2-3; tentative D call: TRBD1 (6 bases). The CDR3 has 15 amino acids. Looked up from germline, CDR1 is SEHNR and CDR2 is FQNEAQ (reference sequence). V was pared by 3 bases and J by 4 bases, with 14 bases between. DNA for the CDR3: TGTGCCAGCAGCTTGAAGACAGGTCCGTCAGATACGCAGTATTTT. Translation: CASSLKTGPSDTQYF.